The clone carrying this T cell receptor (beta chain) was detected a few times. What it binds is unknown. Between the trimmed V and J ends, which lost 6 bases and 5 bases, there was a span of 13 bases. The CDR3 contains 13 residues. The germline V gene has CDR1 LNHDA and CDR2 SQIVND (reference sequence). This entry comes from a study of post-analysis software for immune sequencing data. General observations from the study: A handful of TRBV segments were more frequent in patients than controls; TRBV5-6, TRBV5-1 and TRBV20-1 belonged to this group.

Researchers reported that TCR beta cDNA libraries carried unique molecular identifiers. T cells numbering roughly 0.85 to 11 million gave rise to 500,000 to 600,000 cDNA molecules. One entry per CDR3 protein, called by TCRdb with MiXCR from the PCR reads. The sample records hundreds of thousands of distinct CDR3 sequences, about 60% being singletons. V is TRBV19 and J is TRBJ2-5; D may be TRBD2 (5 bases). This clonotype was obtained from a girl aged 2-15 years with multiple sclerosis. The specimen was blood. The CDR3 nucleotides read TGTGCCAGTAGCAGCCTAGCACGTGAGACCCAGTACTTC. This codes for CASSSLARETQYF.